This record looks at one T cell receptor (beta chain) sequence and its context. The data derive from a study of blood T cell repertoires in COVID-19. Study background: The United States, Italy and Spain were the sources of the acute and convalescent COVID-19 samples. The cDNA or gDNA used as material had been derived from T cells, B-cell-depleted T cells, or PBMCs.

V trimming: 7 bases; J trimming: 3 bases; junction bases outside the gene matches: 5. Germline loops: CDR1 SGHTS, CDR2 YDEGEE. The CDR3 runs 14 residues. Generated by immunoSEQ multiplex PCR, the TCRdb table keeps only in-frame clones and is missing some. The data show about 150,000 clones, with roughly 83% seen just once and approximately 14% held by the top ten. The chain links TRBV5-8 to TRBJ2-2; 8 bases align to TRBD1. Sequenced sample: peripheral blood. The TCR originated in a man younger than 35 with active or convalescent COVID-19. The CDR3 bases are TGTGCCAGCGGGGAGACAGGGGACACCGGGGAGCTGTTTTTT. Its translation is CASGETGDTGELFF.